This TCR beta chain was recorded in a study of cytomegalovirus exposure and HLA in healthy donors listed by TCRdb under 2017. For the wider study: According to an earlier analysis of several hundred of the donors, about 179 million T cells yielded some 120 million unique TCR beta sequences and about 300 Gb of sequence data. An early release that covered approximately 600 HLA-typed donors contained around 330 gigabases of sequencing data and approximately 85 million unique TCR sequences. The genetic ancestry cluster associated with self-reported Caucasian donors included approximately 85% of the 300 to 400 genotyped donors. The aim of the study was to test whether cataloging public T cell receptors could identify signatures of past pathogen exposure. The T cell repertoires of 666 subjects were profiled by immunosequencing and related to cytomegalovirus serostatus. Besides the first cohort of around 670 subjects, a separate validation cohort made up of around 120 different subjects was used. To predict cytomegalovirus infection status, the study combined high-throughput TCR immunosequencing, statistical association of individual TCRs with disease status, and machine learning. A later analysis re-analyzed previously published TCR beta repertoires from 500 to 700 donors and added high-resolution HLA genotyping to study TCR occurrence patterns. Rather than drawing on any new phenotypic data, the later analysis identified candidate immune exposures from TCR beta sequences and the way those sequences occurred across donors. An earlier analysis of some 600 of the donors applied high-throughput TCR beta sequencing to assess whether each TCR beta V gene segment acted as functional or pseudogenic. Donor age, sex, ethnicity and CMV serostatus were compiled together with the repertoire data. In a later genetic analysis, genome-wide SNP genotypes for about 55% of the roughly 670 donors were used, and that subset was treated as a discovery cohort. All discovery cohort repertoires had been generated using a single sequencing platform. Class I and class II HLA loci were covered by the typing at four-digit resolution. The number of donors typed differed by locus, with about 629-630 for A, B, C, DRB1 and DQB1, over 500 for DQA1, under 610 for DPA1, and 450 to 480 for DPB1. Four or five DR-DQ haplotypes were handled as single units for association and clustering, since linkage in the cohort was strong. Across some 400 genotyped donors of the cohort, an average of about 240,000 unique TCR beta nucleotide sequences per donor were sequenced, and roughly 20% of those sequences were non-productive.

The CDR3, from cysteine to phenylalanine, totals 14 residues. Only the CDR3 part of the read is kept: 42 bases, read in frame from the first base. Via the germline V gene, CDR1 is SGHTA and CDR2 FQGNSA. Deletion took 5 bases off V and 4 bases off J, with a span of 11 bases between the germline ends. Overall study outcomes, separate from this receptor: Sequencing depth was assumed to be roughly uniform across donors in the presence/absence analyses, though that assumption may not hold. Because the 87-base-pair reads could not distinguish some IMGT-functional V segments, including TRBV6-2 and TRBV6-3, those segments were excluded. A further reported finding was that TCR beta sequences accurately predicted the HLA-A and HLA-B alleles for most subjects in the first cohort. According to a later analysis, most CMV-associated TCR beta chains appeared to be HLA-restricted, and the HLA associations seemed to be driven largely by CMV exposure. When HLA alleles, especially DR and DQ, strongly co-occurred, TCR associations were difficult to assign to individual alleles. In a later analysis, TCR association rates were found to vary across HLA loci, with the most associated TCRs seen for DRB1 alleles and the fewest for HLA-C alleles. Compared with the 666-donor mean, donors in an Asian-associated ancestry cluster had fewer N-insertions in productive TCRs, according to a later genetic analysis. Immune exposure information for the cohort was limited to CMV serostatus. In a later analysis, HLA-associated TCR beta chains showed more clonal expansion and lower generation probabilities than non-associated chains that were equally common. In this cohort, only TCR beta chains were sequenced, and detectable features were limited by the absence of alpha or paired-chain data. In an earlier analysis of fewer than 700 of the donors, most TCR beta V segments appeared in productive rearrangements about 87% or about 30% of the time, broadly matching IMGT annotations. A later analysis reported that several top co-occurrence clusters appeared linked to parvovirus B19, influenza, CMV and Epstein-Barr virus. Correlated functional status among segregating V segments might reflect linkage disequilibrium, but an unknown experimental factor could not be ruled out. According to the authors, the approach could potentially be generalized to other disease states and immunological phenotypes. Because counts were too low, roughly 18 rarely observed V segments, including chromosome 9 orphons, were left out of the earlier analysis of a few hundred of the donors. In vitro tests confirmed that a few of the cytomegalovirus-associated TCR beta chains recognize cytomegalovirus antigens. Because HLA typing was missing for some donors at each locus, association tests included only the typed subset. A cluster of highly shared sequence variants was judged likely to represent a technical artifact of the sequencing pipeline. While some public TCRs were present in many individuals, most TCR sequences turned up only very rarely across donors. In the study, 150 to 200 TCR beta chains were listed as associated with cytomegalovirus. An association between a missense DCLRE1C variant and V-gene and J-gene trimming of TCR beta chains was found in a later genetic analysis and replicated in an independent cohort. The classifier was reported to diagnose cytomegalovirus status with high specificity and sensitivity in both the original and validation cohorts. In a later analysis, around 17,000 TCR beta sequences were associated with specific HLA alleles at a false discovery rate of 0.05.

The method behind the library was the immunoSEQ multiplex PCR assay. A mixture of 60 forward primers for TCR Vbeta segments and 13 reverse primers for TCR Jbeta segments was used in the multiplex PCR. The CDR3 region of rearranged TCR beta genes was amplified from genomic DNA by a multiplex PCR assay. The amplified TCR beta libraries were sequenced on the Illumina HiSeq System as 87-base-pair reads. In the paper's pipeline: In a later analysis, approximately 74 million unique TCR beta chains were counted across the approximately 670 repertoires, and roughly 11 million of these chains were shared by at least two donors. Raw reads were error-corrected and collapsed into unique sequences by a nearest-neighbor algorithm in which closely related sequences were merged to remove PCR and sequencing errors. To assign V, D and J gene segments, CDR3 sequences were aligned to IMGT reference sequences. Each retained sequence needed at least a six-nucleotide match to both a V gene segment and a J gene segment. Rearrangements were classified as productive when the CDR3 lacked stop codons and remained in frame with V and J, and all other rearrangements were classified as non-productive. Following IMGT convention, CDR3 was defined as the stretch from the second conserved V-encoded cysteine up to the conserved J-encoded phenylalanine. Sequences without an unambiguous match to a single V gene segment were excluded from the earlier analysis of about 630 of the donors. An earlier analysis of fewer than 750 of the donors called V segments functional above 56.7% productive rearrangements and segregating when the between-donor standard deviation exceeded 5%. To diagnose cytomegalovirus status from the catalog of TCR beta chain sequences, a statistical classification framework was built. In a later analysis, TCR nucleotide sequences were compared against IMGT/GENE-DB human TR gene sequences so that V and J genes could be assigned. Using the TCRdist pipeline, a later analysis assigned CDR3 sequences along with most-parsimonious VDJ recombination scenarios. In a later analysis, every TCR beta chain was defined by the combination of its CDR3 amino acid sequence and its V-gene family, and reads without a unique V-gene family were dropped. A later analysis removed 450 to 600 highly shared, low-generation-probability nucleotide sequences to deal with suspected cross-contamination and a sequencing artifact. A later analysis calculated a clonal expansion index for each public chain from normalized within-repertoire ranks of inferred template counts. In a later analysis, generation probabilities were computed with a VDJ recombination model fitted to out-of-frame rearrangements, and the resulting probabilities were checked against IGoR. Hypergeometric tests were used in a later analysis to score TCR-TCR, TCR-HLA and TCR-CMV co-occurrence, with a repertoire-size bias correction applied to the TCR pairs. In a later analysis, false discovery rates were estimated by permuting HLA or CMV assignments 20 times. In a later analysis, co-occurring TCRs were grouped using DBSCAN, with TCRdist sequence similarity added in when clustering inside HLA-allele-positive subsets. Co-occurrence clustering excluded repertoires with fewer than 30,000 or more than 120,000 public chains, plus five with anomalous nucleotide sharing. The clones in this table, taken by TCRdb from immuneACCESS, are in-frame only. Not every clone is retained; where verified, under half of the shortfall comes from an unresolved V gene, and the cause of the rest is unknown. V, J and clone size reflect that table, while D and trimming were determined from the DNA. This sample lists 200,000 to 300,000 clones; about 81% were detected once. The ten top clones hold around 5% of the sample.

In total, approximately 610 healthy bone marrow donors made up the cohort. All cohort members were sampled while nominally healthy, although unrecorded immune exposures were likely present. The donor tested CMV seropositive, placing the donor among the 289 seropositive members of the cohort. Every donor gave a peripheral blood sample, and the peripheral blood mononuclear cells from that sample were used for TCR beta sequencing. The Qiagen DNeasy Blood Extraction Kit was used to extract genomic DNA from the blood cell samples. As concerns this clone: Its antigen is unknown. The record has no base qualities; no much larger clone is one base away.

The sample consisted of PBMCs. This chain joins TRBV7-2 to TRBJ1-4; matching of 6 bases hints at TRBD1 as the D gene. This receptor was identified in a woman between 35 and 50 years old in good health and CMV-seropositive. DNA sequence: TGTGCCAGCAGCATGCAGGGGAATAATGAAAAACTGTTTTTT. It specifies CASSMQGNNEKLFF.